Each of the 11 T cell receptor beta chains below was sequenced from the same sample in a study of T cell responses to AZD1222 COVID-19 vaccine. Repertoires were generated with immunoSEQ multiplex PCR, while TCRdb's copy carries only in-frame clones and drops some. In the table there are about 110,000 clones, approximately 85% of which are singletons. The sequencing used peripheral blood, collected on day 0 of AZD1222 vaccination. The receptor set was obtained from an adult in good health.

V is TRBV28 and J is TRBJ1-2; no definite D call. CDR3 size: 13 residues. CDR1 MDHEN and CDR2 SYDVKM come from the germline V gene. V was pared by 6 bases and J by 4 bases, with 12 bases between. In DNA, the CDR3 is TGTGCCAGCAGCCCCGGGAGGACCTATGGCTACACCTTC. Amino acids: CASSPGRTYGYTF.

This clone was seen once. The chain recombines TRBV2 with TRBJ1-1, with D uncertain. Germline CDR1 and CDR2: SNHLY and FYNNEI. V dropped 10 bases and J dropped 6 bases, with 9 bases sitting between them. The CDR3 has 10 amino acids. The chain's CDR3 is CAKRVPEAFF. The CDR3 nucleotides are TGTGCCAAAAGGGTCCCTGAAGCTTTCTTT. Complete variable domain (other parts from reference TRBV2 and TRBJ1-1): EPEVTQTPSHQVTQMGQEVILRCVPISNHLYFYWYRQILGQKVEFLVSFYNNEISEKSEIFDDQFSVERPDGSNFTLKIRSTKLEDSAMYFCAKRVPEAFFGQGTRLTVV.

The J gene is TRBJ1-3, the V gene TRBV18, with D unresolved. Germline CDR1 KGHSH, CDR2 LQKENI. The ends were cut back, 0 bases at V and 0 bases at J, with 9 bases in the middle. The CDR3 is 16 residues long. Here the CDR3 DNA reads TGTGCCAGCTCACCACCGGGGAGATTCTCTGGAAACACCATATATTTT. Translating it yields CASSPPGRFSGNTIYF.

The J gene is TRBJ1-1, the V gene TRBV2; a weak D match, TRBD1 (5 bases). The length of the CDR3 is 15 residues. CDR1 and CDR2 (germline): SNHLY, FYNNEI. V was trimmed by 6 bases and J by 3 bases, leaving 17 bases between them. CDR3 nucleotides: TGTGCCAGCAGAACCCGACAGACCCGGGACACTGAAGCTTTCTTT. Encoded protein: CASRTRQTRDTEAFF.

The rearrangement joins TRBV7-8 to TRBJ1-5, with no clear D. CDR3 length equals 14 residues. Trimming pared 5 bases from V and 9 bases from J, leaving 17 bases between. Germline V gene sequence: CDR1 SGHVS, CDR2 FQNEAQ. The CDR3 DNA is TGTGCCAGCAGCCCCTCTAGGACTGCCAGGCCCCAGCATTTT. This encodes CASSPSRTARPQHF.

The J gene is TRBJ2-1, the V gene TRBV19, with D tentatively TRBD2 (6 bases). The CDR3 is 15 residues long. Trimming left V 3 bases short and J 4 bases short, with 13 bases between. Germline CDR1 and CDR2: LNHDA and SQIVND (reference sequence). The CDR3 here is CASSIRTTIYNEQFF. The CDR3 DNA reads TGTGCCAGTAGTATTAGGACTACAATATACAATGAGCAGTTCTTC. The full variable domain, completed using reference TRBV19 and TRBJ2-1, is DGGITQSPKYLFRKEGQNVTLSCEQNLNHDAMYWYRQDPGQGLRLIYYSQIVNDFQKGDIAEGYSVSREKKESFPLTVTSAQKNPTAFYLCASSIRTTIYNEQFFGPGTRLTVL.

The J gene is TRBJ2-5, the V gene TRBV15, with no clear D. Trimming took 0 bases from V and 4 from J, leaving 6 bases between them. The CDR3 spans 13 residues. Germline lookup yields CDR1 LNHNV and CDR2 YYDKDF (reference sequence). The CDR3 loop is CATSRDLRETQYF. In DNA, the CDR3 is TGTGCCACCAGCAGAGATCTTAGAGAGACCCAGTACTTC. The full variable domain, its missing parts supplied by reference TRBV15 and TRBJ2-5, is DAMVIQNPRYQVTQFGKPVTLSCSQTLNHNVMYWYQQKSSQAPKLLFHYYDKDFNNEADTPDNFQSRRPNTSFCFLDIRSPGLGDTAMYLCATSRDLRETQYFGPGTRLLVL.

The chain uses TRBV5-6 and TRBJ2-5; TRBD1 matches at 9 bases. J was trimmed by 7 bases and V by 2 bases; bases with no gene match: 12. The CDR3 has 16 residues. Germline V gene sequence: CDR1 SGHDT, CDR2 YYEEEE. For the CDR3, the DNA is TGTGCCAGCAGCTTCTCGGGACAGGGCCCTGAAGGGACCCAGTACTTC. Amino acid sequence: CASSFSGQGPEGTQYF.

This clone was counted between two and nine times. This chain uses TRBV6-4 with TRBJ2-3, with D perhaps matching TRBD1 (6 bases). Trimming stripped 0 bases from V and 9 bases from J, with 10 bases between. This CDR3 has 13 residues. CDR1 MRHNA and CDR2 SNTAGT come from the germline V gene. The CDR3 DNA reads as TGTGCCAGCAGTGACTCGAATCAGGGGACGCAGTATTTT. Amino acid sequence: CASSDSNQGTQYF.

The chain links TRBV28 to TRBJ2-7; D is unclear. The V gene's germline CDR1 is MDHEN and CDR2 SYDVKM. The CDR3 has 11 residues. The CDR3 bases are TGTGTCTCCGGGCCCCTAGACGAGCAGTACTTC. Translation: CVSGPLDEQYF. The whole variable domain, remainder taken from reference TRBV28 and TRBJ2-7, is DVKVTQSSRYLVKRTGEKVFLECVQDMDHENMFWYRQDPGLGLRLIYFSYDVKMKEKGDIPEGYSVSREKKERFSLILESASTNQTSMYLCVSGPLDEQYFGPGTRLTVT.

The gene calls are TRBV27 and TRBJ1-2; perhaps TRBD1 as D (6 bases). The germline V gene has CDR1 MNHEY and CDR2 SMNVEV (reference sequence). The V gene lost 11 bases and the J gene lost 7 bases, with 14 bases spanning the gap. The CDR3 is 11 residues long. The CDR3 DNA sequence: TGTGCCGTGGACAGTACCCCTGGCTACACCTTC. The encoded protein is CAVDSTPGYTF.